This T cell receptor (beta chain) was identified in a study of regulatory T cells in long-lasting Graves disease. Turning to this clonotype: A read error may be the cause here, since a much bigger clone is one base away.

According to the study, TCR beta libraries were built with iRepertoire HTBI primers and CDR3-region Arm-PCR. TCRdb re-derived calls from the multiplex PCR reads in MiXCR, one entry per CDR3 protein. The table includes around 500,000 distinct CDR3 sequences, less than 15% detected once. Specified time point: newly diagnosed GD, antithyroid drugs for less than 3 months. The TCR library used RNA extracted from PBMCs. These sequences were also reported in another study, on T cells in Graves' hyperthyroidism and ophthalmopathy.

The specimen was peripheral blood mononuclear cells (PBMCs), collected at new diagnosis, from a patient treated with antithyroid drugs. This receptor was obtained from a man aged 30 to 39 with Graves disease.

DNA for the CDR3: TGTGCCAGCAGTGAAAATAGTCTCGTCGATGAGGAGTTCTTC. Translated, it gives CASSENSLVDEEFF. The rearrangement links TRBV12-3 or TRBV12-4 to TRBJ2-1, with D unclear. The CDR3 runs 14 residues.